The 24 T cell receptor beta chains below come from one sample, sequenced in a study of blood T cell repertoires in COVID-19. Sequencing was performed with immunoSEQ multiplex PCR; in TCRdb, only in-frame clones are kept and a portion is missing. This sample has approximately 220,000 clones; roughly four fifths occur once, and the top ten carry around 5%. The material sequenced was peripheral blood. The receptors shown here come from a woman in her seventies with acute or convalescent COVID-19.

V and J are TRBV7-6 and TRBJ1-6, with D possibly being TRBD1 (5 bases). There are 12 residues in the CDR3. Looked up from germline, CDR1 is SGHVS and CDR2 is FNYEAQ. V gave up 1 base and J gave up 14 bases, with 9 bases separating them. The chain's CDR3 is CASSLVDSALHF. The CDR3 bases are TGTGCCAGCAGCTTAGTCGACAGCGCCCTCCACTTT. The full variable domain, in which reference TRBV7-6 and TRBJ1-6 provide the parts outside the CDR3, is GAGVSQSPRYKVTKRGQDVALRCDPISGHVSLYWYRQALGQGPEFLTYFNYEAQQDKSGLPNDRFSAERPEGSISTLTIQRTEQRDSAMYRCASSLVDSALHFGNGTRLTVT.

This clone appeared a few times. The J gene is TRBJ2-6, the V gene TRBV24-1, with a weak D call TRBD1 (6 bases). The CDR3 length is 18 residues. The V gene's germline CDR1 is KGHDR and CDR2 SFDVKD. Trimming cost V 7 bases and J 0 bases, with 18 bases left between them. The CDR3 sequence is CATRNRVGLYSGANVLTF. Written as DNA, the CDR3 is TGTGCCACCAGAAACAGGGTGGGGCTATACTCTGGGGCCAACGTCCTGACTTTC.

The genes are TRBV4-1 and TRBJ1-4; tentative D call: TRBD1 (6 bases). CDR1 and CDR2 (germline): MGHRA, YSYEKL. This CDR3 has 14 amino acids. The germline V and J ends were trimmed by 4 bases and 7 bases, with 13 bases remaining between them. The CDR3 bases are TGCGCCAGCAGCCCGGGACAAAGGAGTGAAAAACTGTTTTTT. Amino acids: CASSPGQRSEKLFF.

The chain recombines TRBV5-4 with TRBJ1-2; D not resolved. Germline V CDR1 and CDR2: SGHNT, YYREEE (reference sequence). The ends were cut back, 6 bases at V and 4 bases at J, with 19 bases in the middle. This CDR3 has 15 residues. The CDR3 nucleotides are TGTGCCAGCACCTACTCGGGGTTCTCCCGCTATGGCTACACCTTC. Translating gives CASTYSGFSRYGYTF.

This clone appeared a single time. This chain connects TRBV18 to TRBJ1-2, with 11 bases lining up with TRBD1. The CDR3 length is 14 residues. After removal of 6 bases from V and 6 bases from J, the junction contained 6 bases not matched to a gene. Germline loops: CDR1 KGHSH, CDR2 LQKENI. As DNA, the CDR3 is TGTGCCAGCTCGGCGGGACAGGGGGGAAATGGCTACACCTTC. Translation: CASSAGQGGNGYTF.

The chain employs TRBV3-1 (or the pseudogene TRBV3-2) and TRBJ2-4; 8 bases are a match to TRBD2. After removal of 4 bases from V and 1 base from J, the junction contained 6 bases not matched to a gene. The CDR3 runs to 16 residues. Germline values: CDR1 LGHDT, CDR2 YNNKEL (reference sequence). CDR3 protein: CASSPSGGAAKNIQYF. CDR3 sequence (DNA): TGTGCCAGCAGCCCTTCCGGGGGGGCGGCCAAAAACATTCAGTACTTC.

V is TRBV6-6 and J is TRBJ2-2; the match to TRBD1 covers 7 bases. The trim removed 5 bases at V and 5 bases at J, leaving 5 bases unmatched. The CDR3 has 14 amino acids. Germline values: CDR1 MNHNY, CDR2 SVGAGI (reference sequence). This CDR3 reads CASSLNRGTGELFF. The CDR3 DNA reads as TGTGCCAGCAGTCTAAACAGGGGAACCGGGGAGCTGTTTTTT.

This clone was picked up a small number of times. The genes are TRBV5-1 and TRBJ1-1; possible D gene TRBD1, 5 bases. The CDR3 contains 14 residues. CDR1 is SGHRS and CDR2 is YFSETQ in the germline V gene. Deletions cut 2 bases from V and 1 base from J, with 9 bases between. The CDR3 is CASSLERGNTEAFF. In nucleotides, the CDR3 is TGCGCCAGCAGCTTAGAAAGGGGGAACACTGAAGCTTTCTTT.

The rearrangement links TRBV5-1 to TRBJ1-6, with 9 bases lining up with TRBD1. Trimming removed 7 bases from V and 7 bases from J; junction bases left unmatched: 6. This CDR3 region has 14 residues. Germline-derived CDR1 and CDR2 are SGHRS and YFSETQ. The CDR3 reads CASGPGQGNSPLHF. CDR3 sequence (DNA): TGCGCCAGCGGACCGGGACAGGGAAATTCACCCCTCCACTTT.

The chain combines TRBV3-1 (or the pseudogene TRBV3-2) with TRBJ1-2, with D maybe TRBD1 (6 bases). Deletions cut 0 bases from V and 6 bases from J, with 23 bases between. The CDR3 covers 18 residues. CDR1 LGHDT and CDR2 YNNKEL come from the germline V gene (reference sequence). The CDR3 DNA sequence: TGTGCCAGCAGCCAAGATGTTTGGGTGGGCAGGGGAAGGCATGGCTACACCTTC. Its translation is CASSQDVWVGRGRHGYTF.

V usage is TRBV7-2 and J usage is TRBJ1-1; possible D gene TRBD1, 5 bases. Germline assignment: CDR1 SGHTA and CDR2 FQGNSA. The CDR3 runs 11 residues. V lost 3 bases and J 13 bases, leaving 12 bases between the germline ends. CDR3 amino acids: CASSLTEKLFF. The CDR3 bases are TGTGCCAGCAGCTTGACAGAGAAGCTTTTCTTT.

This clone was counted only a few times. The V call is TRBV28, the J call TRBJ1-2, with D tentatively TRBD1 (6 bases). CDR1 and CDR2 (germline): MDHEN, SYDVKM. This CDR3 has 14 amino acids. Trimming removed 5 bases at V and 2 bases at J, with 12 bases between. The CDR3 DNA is TGTGCCAGCAGTCCCCATGACAGGAACTATGGCTACACCTTC. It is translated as CASSPHDRNYGYTF.

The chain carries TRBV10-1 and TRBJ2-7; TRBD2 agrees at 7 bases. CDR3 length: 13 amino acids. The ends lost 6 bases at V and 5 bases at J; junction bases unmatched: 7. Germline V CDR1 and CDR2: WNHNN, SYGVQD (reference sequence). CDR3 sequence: CASSAGTKNEQYF. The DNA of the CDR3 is TGCGCCAGCAGCGCCGGGACTAAAAACGAGCAGTACTTC.

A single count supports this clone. The CDR3 reads CASSPVGQGTEQYF. CDR3 nucleotide sequence: TGTGCCAGTAGCCCGGTGGGACAGGGAACCGAGCAGTACTTC. The rearrangement links TRBV19 to TRBJ2-7, with TRBD1 matching over 9 bases. The length of the CDR3 is 14 residues. The J segment lost 6 bases and the V segment lost 6 bases, leaving 9 bases of the junction unmatched. The V gene's germline CDR1 is LNHDA and CDR2 SQIVND (reference sequence). The complete variable domain, with remaining parts taken from reference TRBV19 and TRBJ2-7, reads DGGITQSPKYLFRKEGQNVTLSCEQNLNHDAMYWYRQDPGQGLRLIYYSQIVNDFQKGDIAEGYSVSREKKESFPLTVTSAQKNPTAFYLCASSPVGQGTEQYFGPGTRLTVT.

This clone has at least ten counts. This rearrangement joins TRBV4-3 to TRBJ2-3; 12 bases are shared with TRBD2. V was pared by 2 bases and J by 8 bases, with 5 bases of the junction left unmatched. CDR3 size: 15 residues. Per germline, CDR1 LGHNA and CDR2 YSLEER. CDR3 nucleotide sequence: TGCGCCAGCAGCCAAACTAGCGGGGGGTCAAGTACGCAGTATTTT. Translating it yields CASSQTSGGSSTQYF.

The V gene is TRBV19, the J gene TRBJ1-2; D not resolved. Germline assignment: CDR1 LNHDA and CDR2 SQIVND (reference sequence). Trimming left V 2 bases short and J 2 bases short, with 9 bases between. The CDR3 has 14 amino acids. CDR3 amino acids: CASSIRTVNYGYTF. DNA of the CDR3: TGTGCCAGTAGTATAAGAACGGTAAACTATGGCTACACCTTC.

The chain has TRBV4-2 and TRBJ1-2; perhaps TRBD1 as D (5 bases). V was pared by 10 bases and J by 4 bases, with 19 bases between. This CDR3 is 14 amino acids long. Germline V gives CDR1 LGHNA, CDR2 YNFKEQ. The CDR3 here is CATWGEGRSYGYTF. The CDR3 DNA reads TGTGCCACTTGGGGGGAGGGGAGAAGCTATGGCTACACCTTC.

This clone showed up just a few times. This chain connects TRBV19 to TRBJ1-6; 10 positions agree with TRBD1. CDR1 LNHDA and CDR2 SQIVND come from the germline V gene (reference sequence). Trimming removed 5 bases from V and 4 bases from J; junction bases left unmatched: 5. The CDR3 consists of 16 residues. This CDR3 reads CASSLRDRGYNSPLHF. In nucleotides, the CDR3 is TGTGCCAGTAGTCTCCGGGACAGGGGTTATAATTCACCCCTCCACTTT.

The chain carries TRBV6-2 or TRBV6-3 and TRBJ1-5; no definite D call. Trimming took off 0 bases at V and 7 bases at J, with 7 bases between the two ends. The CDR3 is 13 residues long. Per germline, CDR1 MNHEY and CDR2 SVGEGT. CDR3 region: CASSYSEWQPQHF. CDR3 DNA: TGTGCCAGCAGTTACTCGGAGTGGCAGCCCCAGCATTTT.

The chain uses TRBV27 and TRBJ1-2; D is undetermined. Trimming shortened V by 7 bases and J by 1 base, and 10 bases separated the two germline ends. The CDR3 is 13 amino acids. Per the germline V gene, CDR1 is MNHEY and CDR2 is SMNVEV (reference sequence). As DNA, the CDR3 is TGTGCCAGCACCTCGGGAGTTAACTATGGCTACACCTTC. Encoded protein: CASTSGVNYGYTF.

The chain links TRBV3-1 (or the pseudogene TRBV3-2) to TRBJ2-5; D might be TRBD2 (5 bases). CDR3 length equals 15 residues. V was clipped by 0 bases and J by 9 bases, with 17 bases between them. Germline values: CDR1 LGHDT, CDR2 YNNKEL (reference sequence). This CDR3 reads CASSQEPGLAAAQYF. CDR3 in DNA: TGTGCCAGCAGCCAAGAACCGGGATTGGCGGCGGCCCAGTACTTC.

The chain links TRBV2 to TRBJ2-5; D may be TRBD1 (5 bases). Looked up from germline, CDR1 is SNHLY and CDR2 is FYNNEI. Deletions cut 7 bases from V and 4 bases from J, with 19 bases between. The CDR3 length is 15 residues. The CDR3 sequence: CASNPRLGVGETQYF. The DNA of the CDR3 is TGTGCCAGCAACCCCAGGCTAGGGGTCGGAGAGACCCAGTACTTC.

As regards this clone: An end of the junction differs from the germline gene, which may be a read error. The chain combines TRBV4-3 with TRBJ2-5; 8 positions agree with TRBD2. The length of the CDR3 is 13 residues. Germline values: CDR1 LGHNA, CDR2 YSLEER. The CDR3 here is CASSQERSVAGHF. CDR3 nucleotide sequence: TGCGCCAGCAGCCAAGAGAGGTCGGTAGCGGGGCACTTC.

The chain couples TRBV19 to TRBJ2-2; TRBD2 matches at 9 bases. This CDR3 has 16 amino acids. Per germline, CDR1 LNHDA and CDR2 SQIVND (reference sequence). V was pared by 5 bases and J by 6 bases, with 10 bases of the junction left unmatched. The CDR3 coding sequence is TGTGCCAGTAGTCACTTGGCGGGGGGGCCCGCCGGGGAGCTGTTTTTT. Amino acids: CASSHLAGGPAGELFF.